A selection of T cell receptor beta chains follows, all from one sample in a study of response to subunit inactivated influenza vaccine. TCRdb called the RT-PCR reads again in MiXCR, with one record for every CDR3 protein. The repertoire consists of 590,000 or so distinct CDR3 sequences, with 12% to 15% occurring once and the leading ten covering 6% to 9.5%. The source material was PBMCs from blood, sampled 14 days before vaccination. Source of these receptors: a man aged 45-60 years who received an inactivated influenza vaccine. Each CDR3 is given with its conserved first and last residue. D genes are given only for firm matches. Clone size, where shown, is once, few, many, or a class for clones that have expanded.

size	J	V	D	CDR3	DNA
few	TRBJ2-7	TRBV12-3/TRBV12-4	NA	CASRPRDASYEQYF	TGTGCCAGCAGACCCAGGGACGCCTCCTACGAGCAGTACTTC
few	TRBJ2-3	TRBV5-1	NA	CASSLTGAPGDTQYF	TGCGCCAGCAGCTTGACGGGAGCCCCGGGGGATACGCAGTATTTT
NA	TRBJ2-7	TRBV20-1	NA	CSASSFGYEQYF	TGCAGTGCTAGTTCATTCGGCTACGAGCAGTACTTC
few	TRBJ2-7	TRBV5-1	NA	CASSIGTGNYEQYF	TGCGCCAGCAGCATCGGGACCGGGAATTACGAGCAGTACTTC
few	TRBJ1-6	TRBV6-1	NA	CASSEAVMLSLHF	TGTGCCAGCAGTGAAGCGGTAATGTTGTCCCTCCACTTT
NA	TRBJ2-7	TRBV27	NA	CASSLSLGFPEQYF	TGTGCCAGCAGTTTATCCTTAGGGTTCCCTGAGCAGTACTTC
NA	TRBJ1-3	TRBV10-3	NA	CAIARSGSTSGNTIYF	TGTGCCATCGCCCGATCGGGGAGTACGTCTGGAAACACCATATATTTT
NA	TRBJ2-7	TRBV9	NA	CASSVDGGGSYEQYF	TGTGCCAGCAGCGTCGACGGGGGCGGATCCTACGAGCAGTACTTC
NA	TRBJ2-2	TRBV20-1	NA	CSARDDYNTGELFF	TGCAGTGCTAGAGATGACTACAACACCGGGGAGCTGTTTTTT
many	TRBJ2-3	TRBV7-3	TRBD2	CASGGRTDTQYF	TGTGCCAGCGGCGGGAGGACAGATACGCAGTATTTT
few	TRBJ2-1	TRBV29-1	TRBD2	CSAWSGRAYNEQFF	TGCAGCGCGTGGAGCGGGAGAGCCTACAATGAGCAGTTCTTC
NA	TRBJ1-4	TRBV19	NA	CASRRQNNEKLFF	TGTGCCAGTAGGAGACAGAATAATGAAAAACTGTTTTTT
many	TRBJ2-7	TRBV5-1	TRBD1	CASSPQGTGSTYEQYF	TGCGCCAGCAGCCCCCAGGGGACAGGGTCGACCTACGAGCAGTACTTC
few	TRBJ2-1	TRBV5-6	TRBD2	CASSLVSGGLVEQFF	TGTGCCAGCAGCTTGGTAAGCGGGGGTTTGGTTGAGCAGTTCTTC
few	TRBJ2-7	TRBV6-2/TRBV6-3	TRBD1	CASSYLLGQGNYEQYF	TGTGCCAGCAGTTACTTATTGGGACAGGGGAACTACGAGCAGTACTTC
NA	TRBJ1-1	TRBV7-8	TRBD1	CASSFDRGYTEAFF	TGTGCCAGCAGCTTTGACAGGGGTTACACTGAAGCTTTCTTT
NA	TRBJ2-3	TRBV9	NA	CASSVALTRTSTDTQYF	TGTGCCAGCAGCGTGGCCTTGACGAGGACGTCCACAGATACGCAGTATTTT
NA	TRBJ2-1	TRBV29-1	TRBD2	CSVRSSGSNNEQFF	TGCAGCGTTCGGTCTAGCGGGAGTAACAATGAGCAGTTCTTC
NA	TRBJ2-3	TRBV7-8	NA	CASSFSQQIADTQYF	TGTGCCAGCAGCTTTTCGCAGCAGATAGCAGATACGCAGTATTTT
NA	TRBJ1-4	TRBV5-5	NA	CASSLDPSNEKLFF	TGTGCCAGCAGCCTGGATCCGAGTAATGAAAAACTGTTTTTT
NA	TRBJ2-2	TRBV28	NA	CASSFESTNTGELFF	TGTGCCAGCAGTTTTGAGTCAACGAACACCGGGGAGCTGTTTTTT
few	TRBJ2-3	TRBV27	NA	CASRKNPGLQQADTQYF	TGTGCCAGCAGAAAAAATCCGGGACTGCAACAAGCAGATACGCAGTATTTT
NA	TRBJ1-1	TRBV7-6	NA	CAGTRAEAFF	TGTGCCGGGACACGGGCTGAAGCTTTCTTT
NA	TRBJ2-3	TRBV5-1	TRBD2	CASSFLGLAGSTDTQYF	TGCGCCAGCAGCTTTCTCGGACTAGCGGGATCCACAGATACGCAGTATTTT
NA	TRBJ2-3	TRBV28	NA	CASSLIFGRVETDTQYF	TGTGCCAGCAGTTTAATATTCGGCAGGGTGGAAACAGATACGCAGTATTTT
NA	TRBJ2-6	TRBV19	TRBD1	CASSETGRISGANVLTF	TGTGCCAGTAGTGAGACAGGGCGGATCTCTGGGGCCAACGTCCTGACTTTC
many	TRBJ2-3	TRBV12-3/TRBV12-4	NA	CASSPAAMDTQYF	TGTGCCAGCTCCCCTGCGGCTATGGATACGCAGTATTTT
few	TRBJ2-7	TRBV29-1	NA	CSVVGFRPYEQYF	TGCAGCGTTGTAGGTTTTAGGCCCTACGAGCAGTACTTC
few	TRBJ2-3	TRBV4-1	NA	CASSQPFTRLKADTQYF	TGCGCCAGCAGCCAACCCTTTACCCGACTCAAGGCAGATACGCAGTATTTT
few	TRBJ2-7	TRBV29-1	NA	CSVELGDLYEQYF	TGCAGCGTTGAACTGGGGGACTTGTACGAGCAGTACTTC
few	TRBJ2-1	TRBV29-1	TRBD2	CSVSRTSTNEQFF	TGCAGCGTGTCCCGGACTAGCACTAATGAGCAGTTCTTC
NA	TRBJ2-1	TRBV7-6	NA	CASSLAWRGPSLYNEQFF	TGTGCCAGCAGCTTAGCTTGGCGGGGCCCTAGCCTTTACAATGAGCAGTTCTTC
few	TRBJ1-5	TRBV15	NA	CATSRDLKGGGQPQHF	TGTGCCACCAGCAGAGATTTAAAGGGAGGAGGACAGCCCCAGCATTTT
NA	TRBJ2-3	TRBV2	TRBD2	CASSEGLAGPDTQYF	TGTGCCAGCAGTGAGGGACTAGCTGGCCCAGATACGCAGTATTTT
few	TRBJ2-5	TRBV29-1	TRBD2	CSVDWASGGQETQYF	TGCAGCGTTGACTGGGCTAGCGGGGGCCAAGAGACCCAGTACTTC
NA	TRBJ2-2	TRBV2	NA	CASRLATIGELFF	TGTGCCAGCAGGCTAGCGACCATCGGGGAGCTGTTTTTT
many	TRBJ2-2	TRBV12-3/TRBV12-4	NA	CASSNRGGNTGELFF	TGTGCCAGCAGCAACAGGGGGGGGAACACCGGGGAGCTGTTTTTT
NA	TRBJ2-7	TRBV7-2	NA	CASTGGDGSSYEQYF	TGTGCCAGCACGGGTGGCGACGGGAGCTCCTACGAGCAGTACTTC
many	TRBJ1-1	TRBV5-1	TRBD1	CASSLVGGQGLDTEAFF	TGCGCCAGCAGCTTGGTAGGGGGACAGGGGCTCGACACTGAAGCTTTCTTT
few	TRBJ2-5	TRBV11-3	TRBD2	CASSLGGVGETQYF	TGTGCCAGCAGCTTGGGGGGGGTCGGGGAGACCCAGTACTTC
many	TRBJ2-2	TRBV12-3/TRBV12-4	NA	CASSLAGRTGELFF	TGTGCCAGCAGTTTAGCAGGGAGAACCGGGGAGCTGTTTTTT
few	TRBJ2-7	TRBV27	NA	CASSFAAMNSYEQYF	TGTGCCAGCAGTTTTGCCGCGATGAACTCCTACGAGCAGTACTTC
few	TRBJ2-1	TRBV2	TRBD2	CASSGGTTREDNEQFF	TGTGCCAGCAGCGGCGGGACCACCCGGGAGGACAATGAGCAGTTCTTC
NA	TRBJ2-1	TRBV28	TRBD2	CASSPLAGHLREQFF	TGTGCCAGCAGTCCTCTAGCGGGACACCTTCGAGAGCAGTTCTTC
many	TRBJ2-2	TRBV9	NA	CASSVGSQASGELFF	TGTGCCAGCAGCGTAGGTTCTCAAGCTAGCGGGGAGCTGTTTTTT